This T cell receptor (beta chain) emerged from a study of blood T cell repertoires in COVID-19. Self-reported history from a screening survey and questionnaire set each donor's cohort. Libraries were prepared by immunoSEQ multiplex PCR; TCRdb keeps only in-frame clonotypes and omits some of them. The table lists a few hundred thousand clones, approximately 87% of them singletons. The CDR3 length is 14 residues. The V gene's germline CDR1 is SGHRS and CDR2 YFSETQ. V lost 0 bases, J lost 2 bases, and 9 bases lay in between. V gene TRBV5-1 combines with J gene TRBJ2-7, with D unresolved. The sequenced sample was PBMCs or T cells enriched from blood (not recorded which). The clonotype originates from a woman aged 45 to 65 who had recovered from COVID-19. CDR3 loop: CASSLEGDTYEQYF. CDR3 nucleotide sequence: TGCGCCAGCAGCTTGGAAGGCGACACCTACGAGCAGTACTTC. The variable domain in full, completed from reference TRBV5-1 and TRBJ2-7, reads KAGVTQTPRYLIKTRGQQVTLSCSPISGHRSVSWYQQTPGQGLQFLFEYFSETQRNKGNFPGRFSGRQFSNSRSEMNVSTLELGDSALYLCASSLEGDTYEQYFGPGTRLTVT.